The source of this T cell receptor beta chain is a study of T cell responses to AZD1222 COVID-19 vaccine (dated by TCRdb to about 2021). General notes on the study: A total of 230 to 250 trial participants underwent TCR sequencing, of whom around 200 received two doses of AZD1222 and about 26 received two doses of the MenACWY control vaccine. Enrollment into the trials was organized by age into subgroups of 18-55, 56-69 and 70-plus years, and those subgroups contained about 160, 30 and 59 TCR-sequenced participants, respectively. Findings and caveats that apply to the study as a whole: Conclusions about previously exposed vaccinees were limited because only a handful of AZD1222 recipients were SARS-CoV-2 seropositive at baseline. Reportedly, almost half of the unique spike-specific TCRs recognized epitopes lying outside the regions that are mutated in the B.1.351 and B.1.1.7 variants. Most participants were white British and females outnumbered males, and the authors suggested that clonal diversity may have been underestimated. Spike-specific TCR breadth and depth rose significantly after two AZD1222 doses compared with day 0 and with MenACWY recipients. Because no day 14 peak-response samples were available, repertoires were characterized only after the peak T cell response. In the small 56-69-year group, the increase in depth fell short of significance, most likely because of low power. The vaccine-associated CD4 TCRs covered the entire spike protein, and the dominant responses fell in regions 160-218 and 743-854.

The CDR3 regions of human TCRbeta chains were subjected to immunosequencing. Under the source paper's analysis protocol: TCRs in the repertoires were matched against a reference library of SARS-CoV-2-specific TCRs that had been generated with the MIRA antigen-specificity platform. Breadth was defined as the fraction of unique TCRs that were SARS-CoV-2-associated, and depth was defined as the fraction of total T cells that were SARS-CoV-2-associated. Using the MIRA data, each spike-specific TCR was mapped to the spike region that the TCR reacts to and placed in a CD4 or CD8 class. Log10-transformed breadth and depth values were compared by one-way ANOVA with Sidak's multiple comparisons tests. As stored in TCRdb, this immuneACCESS dataset retains in-frame rearrangements with V and J assigned. A fraction of the clones does not appear; measured against another copy, unresolved V genes explain less than half of the discrepancy, and the remainder lacks a known reason. V and J calls and clone size are those listed in that table; D and trimming were worked out from the DNA. The sample table shows more than 140,000 clones, and 88% are seen once. About 3.2% of the sample is held by the ten biggest clonotypes.

From its cysteine to its phenylalanine, the CDR3 spans 14 amino acids. Left in the record is the CDR3 DNA by itself, 42 bases read in frame from the first base. Trimming costs V 5 bases and J 7 bases, and their ends lie 15 bases apart. From the germline V gene, CDR1 is LGHNA and CDR2 is YSLEER. What the time point label conveys for this sample: baseline before first vaccination. This specimen's treatment or condition label, per the study, means: meningococcal conjugate vaccine given as trial control. Samples from vaccinated people were obtained from the UK trials COV001 and COV002, which included a single-blind randomized controlled phase 2/3 trial of AZD1222 (ChAdOx1 nCoV-19) in healthy adults. For TCRbeta chain sequencing, PBMC samples from trial participants were taken at day 0 and at day 28 after the second dose. A note on this clone: Its antigen remains undetermined. No base quality values were provided; no much bigger clone lies one nucleotide off.

The specimen was peripheral blood, collected on day 0 of MenACWY control vaccination. The TCR was taken from an adult in good health. The chain joins TRBV4-3 to TRBJ2-1; the D gene is perhaps TRBD2, from 6 matching bases. CDR3 reads: CASSVGGALNEQFF. The bases are TGCGCCAGCAGCGTCGGAGGGGCGCTTAATGAGCAGTTCTTC.